A selection of T cell receptor beta chains follows, all from one sample in a study of early T cells in non-severe SARS-CoV-2 infection. TCRdb redid the calling of the 5' RACE reads with MiXCR, one entry per CDR3 protein. The repertoire holds 85,000 to 100,000 distinct CDR3 sequences, with roughly 17% as singletons. Sequenced sample: whole blood. The origin of the receptors is an adult who was a healthcare worker with PCR-confirmed SARS-CoV-2 infection or an uninfected control (not recorded which). Both conserved end residues are part of each CDR3. A D gene is named only where the DNA matches it firmly. Where a row states a size, it is once, few, many or the class of an expanded clone; other rows omit it.

>TRBV20-1|few|-|TRBJ1-2
CSATGGQVKAIYGYTF
TGCAGTGCTACCGGCGGGCAAGTCAAGGCTATCTATGGCTACACCTTC
>TRBV6-2/TRBV6-3|-|-|TRBJ2-7
CASSERTLSYEQYF
TGTGCCAGCAGTGAACGGACCCTTTCCTACGAGCAGTACTTC
>TRBV6-5|-|-|TRBJ2-3
CASSYSRADTQYF
TGTGCCAGCAGTTACTCTAGGGCGGATACGCAGTATTTT
>TRBV6-5|-|TRBD2|TRBJ2-7
CASSYSGLAGSYEQYF
TGTGCCAGCAGTTACTCAGGACTAGCGGGGTCCTACGAGCAGTACTTC
>TRBV28|few|-|TRBJ1-6
CASKEYDSPLHF
TGTGCCAGCAAAGAATATGATTCACCCCTCCACTTT
>TRBV2|few|-|TRBJ2-1
CASSDGEQFF
TGTGCCAGCAGTGACGGTGAGCAGTTCTTC
>TRBV7-9|many|-|TRBJ2-1
CASRPDLDEQFF
TGTGCCAGCAGGCCAGACTTAGATGAGCAGTTCTTC
>TRBV6-6|few|-|TRBJ1-5
CASSYSQGNSNQPQHF
TGTGCCAGCAGTTACTCTCAGGGGAATAGCAATCAGCCCCAGCATTTT
>TRBV11-2|few|TRBD2|TRBJ2-2
CASSSAREWNTGELFF
TGTGCCAGCAGCTCCGCGCGGGAGTGGAACACCGGGGAGCTGTTTTTT
>TRBV7-2|many|-|TRBJ2-7
CASRPVSSYEQYF
TGTGCCAGCCGCCCCGTGAGCTCCTACGAGCAGTACTTC
>TRBV19|-|-|TRBJ1-4
CASSPSGTAELFF
TGTGCCAGTAGTCCCTCCGGGACGGCGGAACTGTTTTTT
>TRBV11-2|few|TRBD2|TRBJ2-3
CASSLGRTSGGSTDTQYF
TGTGCCAGCAGCTTAGGTCGGACTAGCGGGGGGAGCACAGATACGCAGTATTTT
>TRBV24-1|few|TRBD1|TRBJ2-2
CATSAEQGRNTGELFF
TGTGCCACCAGTGCAGAACAGGGGCGAAACACCGGGGAGCTGTTTTTT
>TRBV6-4|few|-|TRBJ1-1
CASSETGTNTEAFF
TGTGCCAGCAGTGAAACGGGGACGAACACTGAAGCTTTCTTT
>TRBV10-3|few|-|TRBJ1-3
CAISESTGNTIYF
TGTGCCATCAGTGAGTCTACCGGAAACACCATATATTTT
>TRBV20-1|-|TRBD2|TRBJ2-7
CSASIAGGNEQYF
TGCAGTGCTAGTATAGCGGGGGGCAACGAGCAGTACTTC
>TRBV2|-|-|TRBJ2-1
CATADKVFEQFF
TGTGCCACAGCGGATAAGGTGTTTGAGCAGTTCTTC
>TRBV21-1|few|-|TRBJ2-7
CASSKDRGGHPKEQYF
TGTGCCAGCAGCAAAGACAGGGGGGGTCACCCTAAAGAGCAGTACTTC
>TRBV12-3/TRBV12-4|-|-|TRBJ2-2
CASSLWQGSTGELFF
TGTGCCAGCAGTTTGTGGCAGGGAAGCACCGGGGAGCTGTTTTTT
>TRBV5-4|few|-|TRBJ2-2
CASSSTEYRVTGELFF
TGTGCCAGCAGCTCCACCGAATACAGGGTCACCGGGGAGCTGTTTTTT
>TRBV3-2|-|-|TRBJ2-7
CASQNDTYEQYF
TGTGCCAGCCAGAACGATACCTACGAGCAGTACTTC
>TRBV29-1|few|TRBD2|TRBJ2-5
CSVESRTSAETQYF
TGCAGCGTTGAATCTAGGACTAGCGCGGAGACCCAGTACTTC
>TRBV5-1|-|-|TRBJ2-5
CASSRGRSTVETQYF
TGCGCCAGCAGCCGGGGCAGGTCGACGGTCGAGACCCAGTACTTC
>TRBV9|few|TRBD2|TRBJ2-1
CASSAGGTYNEQFF
TGTGCCAGCAGCGCCGGGGGGACTTACAATGAGCAGTTCTTC
>TRBV2|-|-|TRBJ2-7
CASSVFKGNEQYF
TGTGCCAGCAGTGTCTTTAAGGGAAACGAGCAGTACTTC
>TRBV2|few|-|TRBJ1-1
CASSDLNTEAFF
TGTGCCAGCAGTGACTTGAACACTGAAGCTTTCTTT
>TRBV24-1|few|-|TRBJ2-2
CATSDGREVGELFF
TGTGCCACCAGTGATGGCAGGGAGGTCGGGGAGCTGTTTTTT
>TRBV6-2/TRBV6-3|few|-|TRBJ2-3
CASIEGGATDTQYF
TGTGCCAGCATAGAAGGAGGGGCCACAGATACGCAGTATTTT
>TRBV9|few|-|TRBJ2-1
CASSPQVGREFSEQFF
TGTGCCAGCAGCCCTCAGGTGGGACGGGAGTTTAGTGAGCAGTTCTTC
>TRBV9|few|-|TRBJ1-1
CASSVDPVRGTEAFF
TGTGCCAGCAGCGTAGATCCGGTTCGAGGCACTGAAGCTTTCTTT
>TRBV29-1|few|-|TRBJ2-1
CSVGVGSGAYNEQFF
TGCAGCGTTGGGGTTGGGAGCGGAGCCTACAATGAGCAGTTCTTC
>TRBV6-2/TRBV6-3|-|-|TRBJ2-1
CASSYPGEYNEQFF
TGTGCCAGCAGTTATCCCGGGGAGTACAATGAGCAGTTCTTC
>TRBV6-5|few|-|TRBJ1-1
CATQRDTEAFF
TGTGCCACCCAGCGGGACACTGAAGCTTTCTTT
>TRBV7-9|-|TRBD2|TRBJ2-3
CASSRGGRSTDTQYF
TGTGCCAGCAGCCGGGGGGGCCGAAGTACAGATACGCAGTATTTT
>TRBV18|few|-|TRBJ1-1
CASSPCEDCVAFF
TGTGCCAGCTCACCATGTGAAGATTGTGTCGCTTTCTTT
>TRBV20-1|-|TRBD2|TRBJ2-3
CSARDLWREGRDTQYF
TGCAGTGCTAGAGATTTGTGGCGGGAGGGCCGAGATACGCAGTATTTT
>TRBV11-3|-|TRBD2|TRBJ2-3
CASSATSGGGTDTQYF
TGTGCCAGCAGCGCGACTAGCGGGGGGGGCACAGATACGCAGTATTTT
>TRBV27|-|TRBD2|TRBJ2-1
CASSLIGGAYNEQFF
TGTGCCAGCAGTTTAATCGGGGGGGCATACAATGAGCAGTTCTTC
>TRBV27|-|-|TRBJ1-5
CASRPLGQGGQPQHF
TGTGCCAGCAGGCCCCTAGGCCAGGGCGGCCAGCCCCAGCATTTT
>TRBV6-5|-|-|TRBJ2-3
CASSSGLDRSTDTQYF
TGTGCCAGCAGTTCCGGACTCGACCGAAGCACAGATACGCAGTATTTT
>TRBV18|few|-|TRBJ1-5
CASSLLPDSNQPQHF
TGTGCCAGCTCACTACTCCCTGATAGCAATCAGCCCCAGCATTTT
>TRBV29-1|once|TRBD2|TRBJ2-3
CSVGLAGKHSTDTQYF
TGCAGCGTTGGACTAGCGGGAAAGCACAGCACAGATACGCAGTATTTT
>TRBV11-2|-|TRBD2|TRBJ2-7
CASSLGLAGGSRTPYEQYF
TGTGCCAGCAGCTTAGGACTAGCGGGAGGTTCACGAACTCCCTACGAGCAGTACTTC
>TRBV18|few|-|TRBJ2-3
CASSPLIPDTSTDTQYF
TGTGCCAGCTCACCACTAATCCCGGACACTAGCACAGATACGCAGTATTTT